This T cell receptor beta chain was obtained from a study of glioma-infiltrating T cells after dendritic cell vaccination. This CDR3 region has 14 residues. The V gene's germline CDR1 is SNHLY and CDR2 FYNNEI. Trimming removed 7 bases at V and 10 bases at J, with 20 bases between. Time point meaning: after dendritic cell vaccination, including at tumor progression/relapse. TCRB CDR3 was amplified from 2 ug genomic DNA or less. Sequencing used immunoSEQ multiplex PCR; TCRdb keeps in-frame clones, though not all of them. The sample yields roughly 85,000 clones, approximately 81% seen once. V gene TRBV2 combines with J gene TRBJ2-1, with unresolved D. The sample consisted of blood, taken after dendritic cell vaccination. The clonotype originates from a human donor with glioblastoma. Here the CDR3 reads CASIPVPANYEQFF. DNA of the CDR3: TGTGCCAGCATCCCGGTGCCCGCGAACTACGAGCAGTTCTTC. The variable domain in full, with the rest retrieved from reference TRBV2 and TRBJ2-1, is EPEVTQTPSHQVTQMGQEVILRCVPISNHLYFYWYRQILGQKVEFLVSFYNNEISEKSEIFDDQFSVERPDGSNFTLKIRSTKLEDSAMYFCASIPVPANYEQFFGPGTRLTVL.